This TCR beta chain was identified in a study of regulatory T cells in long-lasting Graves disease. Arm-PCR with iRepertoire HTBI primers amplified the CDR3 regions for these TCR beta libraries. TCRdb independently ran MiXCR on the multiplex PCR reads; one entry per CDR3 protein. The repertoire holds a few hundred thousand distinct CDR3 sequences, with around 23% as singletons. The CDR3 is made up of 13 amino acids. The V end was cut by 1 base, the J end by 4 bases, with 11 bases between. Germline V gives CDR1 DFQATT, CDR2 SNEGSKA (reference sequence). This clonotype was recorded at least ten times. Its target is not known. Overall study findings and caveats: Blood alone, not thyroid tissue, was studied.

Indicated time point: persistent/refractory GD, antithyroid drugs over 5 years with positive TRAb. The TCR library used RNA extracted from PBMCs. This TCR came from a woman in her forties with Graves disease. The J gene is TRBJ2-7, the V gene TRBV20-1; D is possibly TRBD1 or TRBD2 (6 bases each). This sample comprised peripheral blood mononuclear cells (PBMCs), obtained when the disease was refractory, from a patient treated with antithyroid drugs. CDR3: CSARVRGTYEQYF. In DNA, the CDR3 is TGCAGTGCTAGAGTTAGGGGGACTTACGAGCAGTACTTC.